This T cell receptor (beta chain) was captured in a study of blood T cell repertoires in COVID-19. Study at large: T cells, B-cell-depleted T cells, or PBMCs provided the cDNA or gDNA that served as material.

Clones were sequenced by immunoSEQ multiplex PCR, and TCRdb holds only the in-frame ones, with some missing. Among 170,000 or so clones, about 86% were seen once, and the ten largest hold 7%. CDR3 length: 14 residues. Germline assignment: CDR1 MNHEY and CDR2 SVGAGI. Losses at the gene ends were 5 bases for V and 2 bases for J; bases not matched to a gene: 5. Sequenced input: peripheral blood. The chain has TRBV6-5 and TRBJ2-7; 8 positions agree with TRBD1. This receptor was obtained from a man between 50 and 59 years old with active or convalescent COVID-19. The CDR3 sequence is CASSPDRVPYEQYF. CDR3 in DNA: TGTGCCAGCAGTCCGGACAGGGTCCCCTACGAGCAGTACTTC.